The 17 T cell receptor beta chains presented below share a single source sample, sequenced in a study of T-cell reconstitution after alpha-beta-depleted transplantation in children. TCRbeta library construction was performed incorporating unique molecular identifiers. TCRdb independently ran MiXCR on the PCR reads; one entry per CDR3 protein. Of roughly 100,000 distinct CDR3 sequences in the sample, 7.5% to 9% are singletons; the top ten hold 16%. Sequencing was performed on PBMCs, taken before TCRalphabeta/CD19-depleted stem cell transplant. The origin of the receptors is a boy aged 2 to 10 with acute lymphoblastic leukemia, due to receive a stem cell transplant.

This clonotype has ten or more counts. The chain combines TRBV12-3 or TRBV12-4 with TRBJ1-2, with D uncertain. V was trimmed by 2 bases and J by 3 bases, leaving 4 bases between them. The CDR3 consists of 12 residues. The CDR3 DNA reads TGTGCCAGCAGTTTATGGGACTATGGCTACACCTTC. This translates into CASSLWDYGYTF.

This clonotype was picked up many times. The chain combines TRBV25-1 with TRBJ2-4; no definite D call. V was cut by 7 bases and J by 0 bases, with 13 bases left in between. Looked up from germline, CDR1 is MGHDK and CDR2 is SYGVNS. The CDR3 extends over 15 amino acids. This CDR3 reads CASNRARIAKNIQYF. In DNA form, the CDR3 reads TGTGCCAGCAATCGGGCCCGGATAGCCAAAAACATTCAGTACTTC.

About this clonotype itself: The junction departs from germline at one end; a sequencing error may be responsible. The chain joins TRBV7-2 to TRBJ1-5; TRBD1 aligns across 9 bases. Looked up from germline, CDR1 is SGHTA and CDR2 is FQGNSA. The CDR3 totals 17 residues. Written as DNA, the CDR3 is TGTTCCAGCTCAATAGGGTGGGGACAGGGAACCTTTGAACCCCAGCATTTT. This encodes CSSSIGWGQGTFEPQHF. Combining the CDR3 with reference TRBV7-2 and TRBJ1-5 gives the whole variable domain GAGVSQSPSNKVTEKGKDVELRCDPISGHTALYWYRQSLGQGLEFLIYFQGNSAPDKSGLPSDRFSAERTGGSVSTLTIQRTQQEDSAVYLCSSSIGWGQGTFEPQHFGDGTRLSIL.

This clonotype showed up many times. V gene TRBV7-3 combines with J gene TRBJ2-1; weak D call: TRBD2 (7 bases). V was trimmed by 1 base and J by 3 bases, leaving 13 bases between them. Looked up from germline, CDR1 is SGHTA and CDR2 is FQGTGA. The CDR3 has 16 amino acids. CDR3 sequence reads: CASSLMGRGSYNEQFF. CDR3 DNA sequence: TGTGCCAGCAGCTTAATGGGGAGGGGGAGCTACAATGAGCAGTTCTTC.

The CDR3 loop is CASSPGLRGGPTYEQYF. The CDR3 DNA reads TGTGCCAGCAGCCCCGGCCTCAGGGGAGGGCCTACCTACGAGCAGTACTTC. The chain has TRBV14 and TRBJ2-7; D is possibly TRBD2 (7 bases). V lost 4 bases to trimming and J lost 2 bases, with 21 bases between them. CDR1 is SGHDN and CDR2 is FVKESK in the germline V gene. CDR3 length equals 17 residues.

The rearrangement joins TRBV18 to TRBJ2-1; 8 nucleotides line up with TRBD2. The CDR3 extends over 14 amino acids. Germline V gene sequence: CDR1 KGHSH, CDR2 LQKENI. With 7 bases clipped from V and 9 bases from J, the junction kept 11 bases outside the gene matches. CDR3: CASYRRGGPSEQFF. CDR3 nucleotide sequence: TGTGCCAGCTACCGACGGGGGGGGCCTAGTGAGCAGTTCTTC. The whole variable domain, remainder taken from reference TRBV18 and TRBJ2-1, is NAGVMQNPRHLVRRRGQEARLRCSPMKGHSHVYWYRQLPEEGLKFMVYLQKENIIDESGMPKERFSAEFPKEGPSILRIQQVVRGDSAAYFCASYRRGGPSEQFFGPGTRLTVL.

The gene calls are TRBV9 and TRBJ1-2; D ambiguous. This CDR3 spans 12 amino acids. With 3 bases removed from V and 4 bases from J, the gap between germline ends came to 7 bases. Germline-derived CDR1 and CDR2 are SGDLS and YYNGEE. Written as DNA, the CDR3 is TGTGCCAGCAGCGCGGGCGTCTATGGCTACACCTTC. Amino acid sequence: CASSAGVYGYTF.

V usage is TRBV4-3 and J usage is TRBJ1-2, with D perhaps TRBD1 (6 bases). Trimming shortened V by 4 bases and J by 5 bases, and 17 bases separated the two germline ends. This CDR3 is 15 amino acids long. Looked up from germline, CDR1 is LGHNA and CDR2 is YSLEER. CDR3 DNA sequence: TGCGCCAGCAGCCTCTCCCAGGGGACAAGATATGGCTACACCTTC. The encoded protein is CASSLSQGTRYGYTF.

This clonotype was counted only a few times. The V gene is TRBV5-6, the J gene TRBJ2-7; D possibly uses TRBD1 or TRBD2 (5 bases each). This CDR3 spans 18 amino acids. Trimming removed 1 base from V and 3 bases from J, with 23 bases in between. Per germline, CDR1 SGHDT and CDR2 YYEEEE. The CDR3 DNA sequence: TGTGCCAGCAGCTTGATACCGGGACCTACAACCGTCTACTACGAGCAGTACTTC. This gives the protein CASSLIPGPTTVYYEQYF.

The chain recombines TRBV7-3 with TRBJ2-5, with TRBD2 as a possible D gene (5 bases). The CDR3 extends over 15 amino acids. Germline-derived CDR1 and CDR2 are SGHTA and FQGTGA. V was trimmed by 0 bases and J by 4 bases, leaving 12 bases between them. CDR3 protein: CASSLTRAVGETQYF. For the CDR3, the DNA is TGTGCCAGCAGCTTAACGAGGGCGGTCGGAGAGACCCAGTACTTC.

Remarks on this clonotype: The junction and the germline gene differ at one end; a read error may be behind it. The genes are TRBV5-1 and TRBJ2-3; 11 bases line up with TRBD2. The CDR3 has 13 amino acids. The germline CDR1 and CDR2 sequences are SGHRS and YFSETQ. CDR3 DNA sequence: TGCGCCAGCAGCTTGGCTAGCGGGGGGAGTTGGGATTTT. Protein: CASSLASGGSWDF.

This clonotype was found many times. V and J are TRBV4-3 and TRBJ2-3; D possibly corresponds to TRBD1 (6 bases). Germline-derived CDR1 and CDR2 are LGHNA and YSLEER. The CDR3 sequence is 17 residues long. The V and J ends lost 0 bases and 5 bases respectively, with 18 bases between them. This CDR3 reads CASSQEGDTLRGDTQYF. The CDR3, as DNA: TGCGCCAGCAGCCAAGAGGGGGACACATTGAGAGGAGATACGCAGTATTTT.

This clonotype was recorded at least ten times. This rearrangement joins TRBV20-1 to TRBJ2-2; 8 nucleotides align to TRBD2. The trim removed 6 bases at V and 1 base at J, leaving 7 bases unmatched. There are 15 residues in the CDR3. Germline V gene sequence: CDR1 DFQATT, CDR2 SNEGSKA (reference sequence). CDR3 amino acids: CSAHRGGWNTGELFF. As DNA, the CDR3 is TGCAGTGCCCATCGGGGGGGCTGGAACACCGGGGAGCTGTTTTTT.

Comments on this clonotype: Possible read error: a much larger clone is one base away. The rearrangement uses TRBV6-5 and TRBJ2-3; the D is unclear. CDR1 and CDR2 from the germline V gene are MNHEY and SVGAGI. V lost 0 bases and J lost 3, with 13 bases in between. The CDR3 runs to 16 residues. The CDR3 reads CASSYSAGSGTDTQYF. For the CDR3, the DNA is TGTGCCAGCAGTTACTCCGCCGGTTCCGGGACAGATACGCAGTATTTT.

The V and J genes are TRBV24-1 and TRBJ2-3, with D possibly matching TRBD2 (6 bases). This CDR3 is built from 15 residues. Trimming removed 4 bases from V and 4 bases from J, with 14 bases in between. Germline loops: CDR1 KGHDR, CDR2 SFDVKD. CDR3 nucleotide sequence: TGTGCCACCAGTGAGGCTGGGGGGAGCGCAGATACGCAGTATTTT. This encodes CATSEAGGSADTQYF.

The rearrangement links TRBV5-1 to TRBJ2-7, with a weak D call TRBD2 (6 bases). Between the trimmed V and J ends, which lost 0 bases and 0 bases, there was a span of 10 bases. CDR3 length: 15 amino acids. CDR1 and CDR2 (germline): SGHRS, YFSETQ. CDR3 amino acids: CASSLDLGGSYEQYF. CDR3 sequence (DNA): TGCGCCAGCAGCTTGGATCTGGGAGGCTCCTACGAGCAGTACTTC.

This clonotype was observed at least ten times. The CDR3, as DNA: TGCGCCAGCAGCCCCGCACCGACCTCTGGAAACACCATATATTTT. This sequence encodes CASSPAPTSGNTIYF. This chain joins TRBV5-1 and TRBJ1-3; D unclear. The germline CDR1 and CDR2 sequences are SGHRS and YFSETQ. This CDR3 has 15 residues. Trimming removed 4 bases at V and 0 bases at J, with 11 bases between.